These 2 T cell receptor beta chains were sequenced from one sample in a study of shared clonotypes between healthy human individuals. Profiled with immunoSEQ multiplex PCR; TCRdb holds only in-frame clones, not every one. This sample yields about 2.4 million clones, of which roughly 92% are seen a single time; roughly 0.13% belongs to the top ten. Material for sequencing was naive CD4+ T cells sorted from blood. Subset in this sample: CD45RA+ positively selected. The receptors originated from a man aged 18 to 29 in good health.

This clone has only one observation. The V call is TRBV5-1, the J call TRBJ2-7; D perhaps matches TRBD1 (5 bases). V was shortened by 4 bases and J by 1 base, with 12 bases between the two germline ends. Germline lookup yields CDR1 SGHRS and CDR2 YFSETQ. The CDR3 is 14 amino acids. CDR3 amino acids: CASSLFGASYEQYF. The CDR3 region has the DNA TGCGCCAGCAGCCTCTTTGGGGCTTCCTACGAGCAGTACTTC.

V gene TRBV2 combines with J gene TRBJ2-1; 7 bases match TRBD1. The ends lost 6 bases at V and 12 bases at J; junction bases unmatched: 5. This CDR3 comprises 11 residues. Germline V CDR1 and CDR2: SNHLY, FYNNEI. CDR3 sequence reads: CASSDRVGQFF. The CDR3, as DNA: TGTGCCAGCAGCGACAGGGTAGGGCAGTTCTTC.